This section outlines one T cell receptor (beta chain) sequence together with its context. No antigen is known for it. The table came from immunoSEQ multiplex PCR; TCRdb's copy has only in-frame clones and leaves some out. The data show over 85,000 clones, with around nine tenths seen just once and 6.5% to 8% held by the top ten. This entry belongs to a study of T cell responses to AZD1222 COVID-19 vaccine. In germline, CDR1 is SGHTA, CDR2 FQGNSA. V dropped 4 bases and J dropped 0; count of bases not matched to a gene: 6. The CDR3 has 16 amino acids. Study-level results: Females outnumbered males among donors, who were mostly white British; clonal diversity was possibly underestimated. Spike-specific TCR breadth and depth went up after people got two AZD1222 doses. Nearly half of the spike-specific TCRs reportedly recognize variant regions that carry no mutations.

The chain carries TRBV7-2 and TRBJ2-7; 10 bases fit TRBD2. Source: peripheral blood, taken on day 0 of AZD1222 vaccination. The source is an adult in good health. CDR3 in DNA: TGTGCCAGCAGCTCTAGACTAGCGGGCCCCTCCTACGAGCAGTACTTC. Translated, it gives CASSSRLAGPSYEQYF.